This entry features one T cell receptor beta chain sequence. CDR3 length: 16 amino acids. Losses at the gene ends were 1 base for V and 5 bases for J; bases not matched to a gene: 9. Germline V gene data show CDR1 as SGHTA and CDR2 as FQGNSA. This specimen belongs to a study of T cell changes during pregnancy in multiple sclerosis. TCRdb's copy holds only in-frame clones and misses some; the assay was immunoSEQ multiplex PCR. The sample lists about 70,000 clones; roughly 89% were seen once. The receptor comes from a female donor in good health, enrolled as a control in a pregnancy study. The starting material was peripheral blood, obtained in the third trimester of pregnancy. The J gene is TRBJ1-2, the V gene TRBV7-2; 8 bases line up with TRBD1. The CDR3 spells CASSLVERQGPYGYTF. DNA for the CDR3: TGTGCCAGCAGCTTAGTAGAGCGACAGGGGCCTTATGGCTACACCTTC.